Sequencing of this T cell receptor beta chain was carried out in a study of T cell changes during pregnancy in multiple sclerosis. The CDR3 has 14 residues. V shed 6 bases and J shed 7 bases, with 16 bases lying between them. The germline V gene has CDR1 MGHRA and CDR2 YSYEKL. Repertoires were generated with immunoSEQ multiplex PCR, while TCRdb's copy carries only in-frame clones and drops some. The sample holds roughly 93,000 clones, roughly 90% seen once. Sequencing used peripheral blood, obtained before pregnancy. The chain joins TRBV4-1 to TRBJ1-5; the D gene is possibly TRBD1 (6 bases). The clonotype was recovered from a female donor with multiple sclerosis, enrolled in a pregnancy study. As DNA, the CDR3 is TGCGCCAGCAGTCTGACAGGTCAAGGGCAGCCCCAGCATTTT. Its translation: CASSLTGQGQPQHF.